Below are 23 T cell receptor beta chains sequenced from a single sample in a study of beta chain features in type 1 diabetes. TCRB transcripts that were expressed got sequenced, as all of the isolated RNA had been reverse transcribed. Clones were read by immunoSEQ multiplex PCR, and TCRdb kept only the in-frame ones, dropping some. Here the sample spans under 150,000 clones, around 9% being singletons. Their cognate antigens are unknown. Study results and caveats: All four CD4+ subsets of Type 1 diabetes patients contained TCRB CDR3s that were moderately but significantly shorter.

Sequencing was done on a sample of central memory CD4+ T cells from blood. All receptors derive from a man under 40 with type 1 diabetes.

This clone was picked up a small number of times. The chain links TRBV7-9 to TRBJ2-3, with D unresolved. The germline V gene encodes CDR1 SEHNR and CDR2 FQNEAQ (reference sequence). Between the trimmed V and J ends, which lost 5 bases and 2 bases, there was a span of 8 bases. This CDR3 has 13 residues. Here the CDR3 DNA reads TGTGCCAGCAGCCTTGAGTCCACAGATACGCAGTATTTT. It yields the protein CASSLESTDTQYF.

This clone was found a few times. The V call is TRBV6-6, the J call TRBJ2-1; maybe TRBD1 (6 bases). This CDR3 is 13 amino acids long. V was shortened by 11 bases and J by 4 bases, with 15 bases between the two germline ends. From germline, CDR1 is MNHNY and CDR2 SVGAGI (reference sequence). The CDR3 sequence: CASRAGEYNEQFF. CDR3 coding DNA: TGTGCCTCAAGGGCAGGGGAATACAATGAGCAGTTCTTC.

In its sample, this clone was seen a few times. The CDR3 bases are TGTGCCAGCAGCTTGGCCCTAGCGGGGGGCACAGATACGCAGTATTTT. Translating it yields CASSLALAGGTDTQYF. The V call is TRBV5-6, the J call TRBJ2-3; 10 nucleotides align to TRBD2. Germline values: CDR1 SGHDT, CDR2 YYEEEE. J lost 1 base, V lost 0 bases, and 2 bases had no gene match. The CDR3 extends over 16 amino acids.

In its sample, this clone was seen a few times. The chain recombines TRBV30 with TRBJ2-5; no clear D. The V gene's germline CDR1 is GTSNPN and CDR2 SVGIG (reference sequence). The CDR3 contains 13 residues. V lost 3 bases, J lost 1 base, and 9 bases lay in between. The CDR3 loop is CAWRTPGQETQYF. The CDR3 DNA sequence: TGTGCCTGGAGGACCCCAGGCCAAGAGACCCAGTACTTC.

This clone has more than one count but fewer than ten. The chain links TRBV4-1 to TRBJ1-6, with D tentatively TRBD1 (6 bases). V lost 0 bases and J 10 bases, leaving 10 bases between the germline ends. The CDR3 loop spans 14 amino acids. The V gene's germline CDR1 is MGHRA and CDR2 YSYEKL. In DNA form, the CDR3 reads TGCGCCAGCAGCCAAGACAGGGGAGAATCACCCCTCCACTTT. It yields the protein CASSQDRGESPLHF.

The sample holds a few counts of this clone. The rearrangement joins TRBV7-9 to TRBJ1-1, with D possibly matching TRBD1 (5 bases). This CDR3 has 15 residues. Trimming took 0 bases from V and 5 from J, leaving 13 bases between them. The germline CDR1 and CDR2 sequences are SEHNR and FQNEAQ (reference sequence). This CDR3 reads CASSLAGRAETEAFF. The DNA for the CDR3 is TGTGCCAGCAGCTTAGCGGGCAGGGCCGAGACTGAAGCTTTCTTT.

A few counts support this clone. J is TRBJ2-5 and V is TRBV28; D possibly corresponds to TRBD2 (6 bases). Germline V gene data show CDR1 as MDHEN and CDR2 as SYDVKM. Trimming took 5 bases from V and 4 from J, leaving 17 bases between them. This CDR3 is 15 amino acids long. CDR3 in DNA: TGTGCCAGCAGTCATGGACGGGGAGCGGGAGAGACCCAGTACTTC. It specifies CASSHGRGAGETQYF.

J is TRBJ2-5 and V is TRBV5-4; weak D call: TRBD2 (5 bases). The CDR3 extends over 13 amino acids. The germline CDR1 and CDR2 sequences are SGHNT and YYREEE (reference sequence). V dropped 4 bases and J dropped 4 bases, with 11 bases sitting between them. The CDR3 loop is CASSPDSGETQYF. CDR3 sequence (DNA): TGTGCCAGCAGCCCGGACTCGGGAGAGACCCAGTACTTC.

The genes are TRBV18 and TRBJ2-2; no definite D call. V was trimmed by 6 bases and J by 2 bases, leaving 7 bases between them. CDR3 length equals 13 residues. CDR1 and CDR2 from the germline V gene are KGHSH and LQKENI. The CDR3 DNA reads TGTGCCAGCTCCAGCGATAACACCGGGGAGCTGTTTTTT. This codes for CASSSDNTGELFF.

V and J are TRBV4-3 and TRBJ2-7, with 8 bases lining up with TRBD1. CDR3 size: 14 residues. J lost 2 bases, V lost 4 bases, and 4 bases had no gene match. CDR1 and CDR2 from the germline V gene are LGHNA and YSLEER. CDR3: CASSRDRGPYEQYF. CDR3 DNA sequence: TGCGCCAGCAGCCGCGACAGGGGCCCCTACGAGCAGTACTTC.

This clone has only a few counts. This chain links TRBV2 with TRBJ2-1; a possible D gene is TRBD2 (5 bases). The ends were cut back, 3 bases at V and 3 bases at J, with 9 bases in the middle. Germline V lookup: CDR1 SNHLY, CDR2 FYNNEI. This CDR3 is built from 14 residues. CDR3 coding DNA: TGTGCCAGCAGTGATGGACGGGGCTACAATGAGCAGTTCTTC. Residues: CASSDGRGYNEQFF.

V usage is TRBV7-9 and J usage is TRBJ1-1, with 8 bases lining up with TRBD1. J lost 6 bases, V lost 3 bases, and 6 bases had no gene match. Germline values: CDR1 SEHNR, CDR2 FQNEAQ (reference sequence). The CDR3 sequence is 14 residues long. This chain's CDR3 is CASSLQGASSEAFF. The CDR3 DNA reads TGTGCCAGCAGCTTGCAGGGGGCGTCGTCTGAAGCTTTCTTT.

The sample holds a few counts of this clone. The CDR3 sequence: CSARLSETQYF. In DNA form, the CDR3 reads TGCAGTGCTAGACTATCGGAGACCCAGTACTTC. This sequence joins TRBV20-1 and TRBJ2-5; D is unresolved. Germline assignment: CDR1 DFQATT and CDR2 SNEGSKA (reference sequence). The CDR3 sequence is 11 residues long. The ends were cut back, 2 bases at V and 5 bases at J, with 6 bases in the middle.

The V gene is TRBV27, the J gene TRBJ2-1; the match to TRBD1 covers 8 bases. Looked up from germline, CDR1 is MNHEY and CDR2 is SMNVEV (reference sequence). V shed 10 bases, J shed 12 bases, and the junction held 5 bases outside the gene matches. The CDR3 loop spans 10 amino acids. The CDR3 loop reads CATLGQGQFF. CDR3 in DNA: TGTGCCACCCTAGGACAGGGGCAGTTCTTC.

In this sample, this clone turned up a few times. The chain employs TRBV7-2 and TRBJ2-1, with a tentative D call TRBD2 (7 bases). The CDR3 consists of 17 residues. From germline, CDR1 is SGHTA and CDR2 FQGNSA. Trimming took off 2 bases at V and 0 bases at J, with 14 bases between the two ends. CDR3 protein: CASSLRGGASSYNEQFF. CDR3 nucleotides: TGTGCCAGCAGCTTAAGGGGGGGGGCGAGCTCCTACAATGAGCAGTTCTTC. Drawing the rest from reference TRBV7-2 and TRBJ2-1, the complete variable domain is GAGVSQSPSNKVTEKGKDVELRCDPISGHTALYWYRQSLGQGLEFLIYFQGNSAPDKSGLPSDRFSAERTGGSVSTLTIQRTQQEDSAVYLCASSLRGGASSYNEQFFGPGTRLTVL.

CDR3 region: CASSSKYQIGYF. The DNA of the CDR3 is TGTGCCAGCAGCTCTAAGTACCAAATCGGGTACTTC. The chain employs TRBV7-9 and TRBJ2-5; no reliable D call. Germline V gives CDR1 SEHNR, CDR2 FQNEAQ (reference sequence). Between the trimmed V and J ends, which lost 4 bases and 13 bases, there was a span of 16 bases. CDR3 length: 12 amino acids.

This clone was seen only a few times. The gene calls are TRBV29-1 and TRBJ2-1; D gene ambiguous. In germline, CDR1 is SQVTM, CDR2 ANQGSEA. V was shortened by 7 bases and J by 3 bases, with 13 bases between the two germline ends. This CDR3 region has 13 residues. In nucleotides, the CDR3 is TGCAGCGGTGAGAGGCAGAGCTACAATGAGCAGTTCTTC. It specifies CSGERQSYNEQFF.

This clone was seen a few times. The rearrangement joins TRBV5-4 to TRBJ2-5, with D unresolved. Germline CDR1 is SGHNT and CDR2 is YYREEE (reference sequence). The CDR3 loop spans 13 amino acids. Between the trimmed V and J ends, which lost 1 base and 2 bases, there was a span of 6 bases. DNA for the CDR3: TGTGCCAGCAGCTTGAACAGTCAAGAGACCCAGTACTTC. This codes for CASSLNSQETQYF.

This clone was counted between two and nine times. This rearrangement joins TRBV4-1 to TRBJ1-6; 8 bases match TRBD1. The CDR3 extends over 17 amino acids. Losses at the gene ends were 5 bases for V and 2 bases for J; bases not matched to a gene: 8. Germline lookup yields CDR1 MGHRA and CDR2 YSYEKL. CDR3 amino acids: CASSKRQGLAYNSPLHF. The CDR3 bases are TGCGCCAGCAGCAAGAGACAGGGGTTGGCCTATAATTCACCCCTCCACTTT.

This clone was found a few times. CDR3 amino acids: CASSYSTSGGYNEQFF. DNA for the CDR3: TGTGCCAGCAGTTACTCGACTAGCGGGGGGTACAATGAGCAGTTCTTC. This chain joins TRBV6-5 and TRBJ2-1, with TRBD2 matching 13 bases. CDR1 and CDR2 from the germline V gene are MNHEY and SVGAGI. The CDR3 spans 16 residues. The V and J ends lost 0 bases and 4 bases, in that order; junction bases with no gene match: 0.

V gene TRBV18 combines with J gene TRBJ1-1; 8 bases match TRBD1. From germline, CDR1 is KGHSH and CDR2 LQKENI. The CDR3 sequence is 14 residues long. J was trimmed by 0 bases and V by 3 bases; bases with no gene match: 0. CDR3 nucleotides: TGTGCCAGCTCACCGACAGGGGTGAACACTGAAGCTTTCTTT. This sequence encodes CASSPTGVNTEAFF.

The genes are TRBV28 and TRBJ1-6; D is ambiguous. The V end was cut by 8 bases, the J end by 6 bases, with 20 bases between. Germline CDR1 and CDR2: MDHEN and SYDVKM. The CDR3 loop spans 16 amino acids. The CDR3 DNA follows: TGTGCCAGCTCCGACGGAGGCACAAGATTTAATTCACCCCTCCACTTT. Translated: CASSDGGTRFNSPLHF.

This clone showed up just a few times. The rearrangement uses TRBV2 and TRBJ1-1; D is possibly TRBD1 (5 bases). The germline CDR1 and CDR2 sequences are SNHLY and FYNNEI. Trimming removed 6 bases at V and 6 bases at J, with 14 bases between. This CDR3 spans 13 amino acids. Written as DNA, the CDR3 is TGTGCCAGCAGGGCTCGGGGGTTCTCTGAAGCTTTCTTT. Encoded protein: CASRARGFSEAFF. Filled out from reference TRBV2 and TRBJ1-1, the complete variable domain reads EPEVTQTPSHQVTQMGQEVILRCVPISNHLYFYWYRQILGQKVEFLVSFYNNEISEKSEIFDDQFSVERPDGSNFTLKIRSTKLEDSAMYFCASRARGFSEAFFGQGTRLTVV.